Shown below are 9 T cell receptor beta chains from a single sample sequenced in a study of blood T cell repertoires in COVID-19. Libraries were prepared by immunoSEQ multiplex PCR; TCRdb keeps only in-frame clonotypes and omits some of them. The sample shows roughly 200,000 clones, approximately 86% of them seen only once. Material for sequencing was peripheral blood. All receptors come from a man between 35 and 55 years old with active or convalescent COVID-19.

This chain connects TRBV11-2 to TRBJ2-2; 7 positions match TRBD1. This CDR3 has 16 residues. Germline loops: CDR1 SGHAT, CDR2 FQNNGV. V was pared by 5 bases and J by 8 bases, with 14 bases of the junction left unmatched. CDR3 in DNA: TGTGCCAGCAGCCCATGGACAGGCGGATTCGTGGGGGAGCTGTTTTTT. Residues: CASSPWTGGFVGELFF.

J is TRBJ1-6 and V is TRBV30; 10 bases fit TRBD1. Trimming removed 4 bases from V and 5 bases from J; junction bases left unmatched: 5. Germline assignment: CDR1 GTSNPN and CDR2 SVGIG (reference sequence). The CDR3 is made up of 15 amino acids. The CDR3 sequence: CAWTKTGGNNSPLHF. CDR3 DNA: TGTGCCTGGACCAAGACAGGGGGCAATAATTCACCCCTCCACTTT.

This chain uses TRBV5-5 with TRBJ2-1, with D possibly being TRBD2 (5 bases). The ends were cut back, 0 bases at V and 0 bases at J, with 10 bases in the middle. This CDR3 spans 16 amino acids. Germline lookup yields CDR1 SGHKS and CDR2 YYEKEE (reference sequence). The CDR3 region has the DNA TGTGCCAGCAGCTTGGATCCAGGACTCTCCTACAATGAGCAGTTCTTC. This encodes CASSLDPGLSYNEQFF.

The gene calls are TRBV6-5 and TRBJ1-2, with a tentative D call TRBD1 (6 bases). V was clipped by 6 bases and J by 7 bases, with 12 bases between them. This CDR3 has 12 amino acids. CDR1 and CDR2 (germline): MNHEY, SVGAGI. The CDR3 spells CASSTGQSGYTF. The DNA of the CDR3 is TGTGCCAGCAGCACCGGACAGAGTGGCTACACCTTC.

The chain uses TRBV2 and TRBJ2-2; D unresolved. V lost 2 bases to trimming and J lost 4 bases, with 5 bases between them. Germline assignment: CDR1 SNHLY and CDR2 FYNNEI. This CDR3 contains 13 residues. The DNA of the CDR3 is TGTGCCAGCAGTGAAACATTCACCGGGGAGCTGTTTTTT. Its translation is CASSETFTGELFF. The full variable domain, completed using reference TRBV2 and TRBJ2-2, is EPEVTQTPSHQVTQMGQEVILRCVPISNHLYFYWYRQILGQKVEFLVSFYNNEISEKSEIFDDQFSVERPDGSNFTLKIRSTKLEDSAMYFCASSETFTGELFFGEGSRLTVL.

The chain links TRBV5-4 to TRBJ2-1; perhaps TRBD2 as D (5 bases). The germline V gene has CDR1 SGHNT and CDR2 YYREEE (reference sequence). This CDR3 region has 13 residues. V shed 0 bases and J shed 7 bases, with 8 bases lying between them. The CDR3 loop is CASSLAGGNEQFF. CDR3 nucleotides: TGTGCCAGCAGCTTGGCCGGAGGAAATGAGCAGTTCTTC.

The chain has TRBV11-2 and TRBJ2-2; D not certain. CDR3 length: 12 amino acids. Germline V gives CDR1 SGHAT, CDR2 FQNNGV. V lost 4 bases and J 7 bases, leaving 7 bases between the germline ends. The CDR3 region is CASSSERGELFF. CDR3 DNA sequence: TGTGCCAGCAGCTCTGAGCGCGGGGAGCTGTTTTTT.

The count of this clone is one. The V gene is TRBV30, the J gene TRBJ1-1; D is perhaps TRBD1 (6 bases). The CDR3 has 13 residues. V was trimmed by 7 bases and J by 0 bases, leaving 12 bases between them. The V gene's germline CDR1 is GTSNPN and CDR2 SVGIG (reference sequence). The CDR3 region is CASSGQMNTEAFF. CDR3 nucleotide sequence: TGTGCCTCCTCAGGACAGATGAACACTGAAGCTTTCTTT.

The rearrangement uses TRBV19 and TRBJ2-2, with TRBD1 as a possible D gene (6 bases). CDR1 is LNHDA, CDR2 SQIVND, per germline (reference sequence). V was cut by 6 bases and J by 4 bases, with 15 bases left in between. This CDR3 has 15 residues. As DNA, the CDR3 is TGTGCCAGTAGCAAACAGGGTGGTCGCACCGGGGAGCTGTTTTTT. It is translated as CASSKQGGRTGELFF.